This section outlines one T cell receptor (beta chain) sequence together with its context. The antigen it recognizes is unknown. No much larger clonotype is one base removed from it; base qualities were not supplied. This entry comes from a study of cytomegalovirus exposure and HLA in healthy donors (dated by TCRdb to about 2017). In terms of the full investigation: According to a later analysis, the 120 or so validation repertoires were produced on the same platform as the roughly 600 repertoires of the first cohort. The study was designed to test whether signatures of past pathogen exposure could be identified by cataloging public T cell receptors. A separate validation cohort of 100 to 150 different subjects was used in addition to the 666-subject first cohort. To predict cytomegalovirus infection status, the study brought together high-throughput TCR immunosequencing, statistical association of individual TCRs with disease status, and machine learning.

The donors belonged to the validation cohort of around 110 subjects, which was separate from the approximately 700-subject first cohort. From a lookup of the germline V gene (reference sequence), CDR1 and CDR2 are SEHNR and FQNEAQ. There are 15 amino acids in the CDR3, from cysteine to phenylalanine inclusive. The only DNA kept is the CDR3, 45 bases in frame from the first base. Trimming accounts for 5 bases at V and 8 bases at J, while the number of junction bases matched to no gene is 10. Library creation used the immunoSEQ multiplex PCR assay. Turning to the authors' computational methods: A statistical classification framework was built to diagnose cytomegalovirus status from the catalog of TCR beta chain sequences. TCRdb holds this immuneACCESS table with in-frame rearrangements only. Some clones are missing; in checked studies, unresolved V genes explain under half, and the rest has no known cause. The V and J calls and clone size were taken over from that table, and D and trimming were inferred from the DNA. Recorded for this sample are approximately 160,000 clones; about 89% of them occurred a single time. The ten most abundant clones make up 3% to 3.5% of the sample.

The study at large found these results: It was suggested by the authors that the approach could potentially be generalized to other disease states and immunological phenotypes. Of the cluster scores, roughly 95% were above 0 in a later analysis, which found that TCRs clustered in the first cohort also tended to co-occur in the 120 validation repertoires. The classifier was reported to diagnose cytomegalovirus status with high specificity and sensitivity in both the original cohort and the validation cohort. Across donors, most TCR sequences were observed very rarely, whereas some public TCRs were present in many individuals. Three of the identified cytomegalovirus-associated TCR beta chains were confirmed in vitro to be specific for cytomegalovirus antigens. All 120 or so repertoires were used to score co-occurrence in the validation cohort in a later analysis, because that analysis had no HLA typing for the cohort. A total of roughly 160 TCR beta chains were listed by the study as associated with cytomegalovirus.

The sequence was collected from a woman aged 18-29 years in good health and CMV-seropositive. Sequencing used PBMCs. The V gene is TRBV7-9 and the J gene is TRBJ1-4; 8 junctional bases match TRBD1. The CDR3 has the sequence CASSGSTGVGEKLFF. At the DNA level, the sequence is TGTGCCAGCAGCGGGTCGACAGGGGTGGGAGAAAAACTGTTTTTT.